Listed below are T cell receptor beta chains from one sample, sequenced in a study of shared T cell receptors in the human thymus. Measured with immunoSEQ multiplex PCR; TCRdb has only the in-frame clones, and not every one. Seen here are about 710,000 clones, around 87% observed once, and the top ten hold roughly 0.0094%. The same sample was also studied in work on human thymus T cells.

Input material: thymocytes. The receptors stem from a boy younger than two with a congenital heart defect. The CDR3 runs from the conserved cysteine through the conserved F or W. Each record gives: CDR3 length, D gene, J gene, clone size, V gene, CDR3 DNA, CDR3 protein. The D gene is left open where the match is weak. A row's size may be missing; if present it is once, few, many or a size class.

length: 17; D: NA; J: TRBJ1-3; size: once; V: TRBV19; DNA: TGTGCCAGTAGCATAACAGGCGACAGGCGCTCTGGAAACACCATATATTTT; CDR3: CASSITGDRRSGNTIYF
length: 16; D: TRBD2; J: TRBJ2-3; size: NA; V: TRBV28; DNA: TGTGCCAGCAACCGACTAGCGGGGCGGGGGGGAGATACGCAGTATTTT; CDR3: CASNRLAGRGGDTQYF
length: 15; D: TRBD2; J: TRBJ2-3; size: NA; V: TRBV29-1; DNA: TGCAGCGTTGAAGAAAGCGGGGGGGGCACAGATACGCAGTATTTT; CDR3: CSVEESGGGTDTQYF
length: 19; D: TRBD2; J: TRBJ2-5; size: NA; V: TRBV4-3; DNA: TGCGCCAGCAGCCAAGCCCTTAACGATAGCGGGGAGAAACAAGAGACCCAGTACTTC; CDR3: CASSQALNDSGEKQETQYF
length: 15; D: NA; J: TRBJ2-1; size: NA; V: TRBV5-1; DNA: TGCGCCAGCAGCTTGGCGTCGTATTCCTACAATGAGCAGTTCTTC; CDR3: CASSLASYSYNEQFF
length: 14; D: TRBD1; J: TRBJ1-1; size: NA; V: TRBV7-8; DNA: TGTGCCAGCAGATTCCCGGGACAGGGGATTGAAGCTTTCTTT; CDR3: CASRFPGQGIEAFF
length: 16; D: NA; J: TRBJ2-3; size: once; V: TRBV4-3; DNA: TGCGCCAGCAGCCAGGATCATAGGGACTTCACAGATACGCAGTATTTT; CDR3: CASSQDHRDFTDTQYF
length: 16; D: TRBD1; J: TRBJ1-5; size: NA; V: TRBV9; DNA: TGTGCCAGCAGCGCCCGGGTGGGACAGGCTCATCAGCCCCAGCATTTT; CDR3: CASSARVGQAHQPQHF
length: 18; D: NA; J: TRBJ2-6; size: NA; V: TRBV10-1; DNA: TGCGCCAGCAGTGGGGTTCAGGGGTTAAGGTCTGGGGCCAACGTCCTGACTTTC; CDR3: CASSGVQGLRSGANVLTF
length: 16; D: TRBD2; J: TRBJ2-3; size: NA; V: TRBV29-1; DNA: TGCAGCGTTGAACATGTGACTAGCGGGTCAGACCGGACGCAGTATTTT; CDR3: CSVEHVTSGSDRTQYF